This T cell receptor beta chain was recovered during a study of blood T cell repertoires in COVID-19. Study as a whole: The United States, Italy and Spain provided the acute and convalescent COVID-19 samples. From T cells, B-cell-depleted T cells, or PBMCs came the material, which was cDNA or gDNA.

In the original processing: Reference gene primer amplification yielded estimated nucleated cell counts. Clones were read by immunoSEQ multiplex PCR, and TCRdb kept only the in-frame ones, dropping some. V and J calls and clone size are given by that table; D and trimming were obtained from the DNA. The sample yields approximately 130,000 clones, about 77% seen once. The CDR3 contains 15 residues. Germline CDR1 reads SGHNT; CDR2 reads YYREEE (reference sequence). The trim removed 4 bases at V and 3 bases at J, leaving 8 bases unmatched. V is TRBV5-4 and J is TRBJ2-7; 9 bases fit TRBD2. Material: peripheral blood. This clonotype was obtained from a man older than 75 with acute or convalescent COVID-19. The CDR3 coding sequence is TGTGCCAGCAGCCCTGGCGGGGGGGCCGGCTACGAGCAGTACTTC. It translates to CASSPGGGAGYEQYF.